The T cell receptor (beta chain) under discussion was sequenced for a study of radiotherapy plus CTLA-4 blockade in lung cancer. Study at large: Overall, around 20% of patients showed an objective response, while roughly 28% attained disease control.

The study treated chemo-refractory metastatic non-small-cell lung cancer patients with focal radiation plus ipilimumab CTLA-4 blockade. For this clone: Its antigen is still unknown.

This table comes from immunoSEQ multiplex PCR, and its TCRdb copy is limited to in-frame clones, with some not included. The data hold 85,000 to 90,000 clones, with about 88% observed a single time. Findings of the study overall: Response, reportedly, was best predicted by interferon-beta along with early blood T cell clone dynamics. Clones derived from tumor TCRs expanded in blood after radiotherapy plus ipilimumab.

Trimming stripped 5 bases from V and 6 bases from J, with 16 bases between. CDR1 and CDR2 from the germline V gene are SGHNT and YENEEA. The CDR3 sequence is 14 residues long. Sequencing was performed on peripheral blood, taken from a patient treated with radiotherapy plus ipilimumab. V gene TRBV11-3 combines with J gene TRBJ1-2; D might be TRBD1 (5 bases). The sequence derives from a human donor with non-small cell lung cancer that progressed on radiotherapy plus ipilimumab. The CDR3, as DNA: TGTGCCAGCAGCCCGGGGGGTTGGAGGGATGGCTACACCTTC. Amino acid sequence: CASSPGGWRDGYTF.